This TCR beta chain was found in a study of CD8 T cells in Susac syndrome. Notes on the study in general: The study conceded that relatively few individuals underwent its TCR sequencing and HLA analysis.

As regards this clonotype: The target antigen is unknown.

CDR3 length: 14 amino acids. The V end lost 0 bases, the J end lost 5 bases, and 10 bases lay between the germline ends. Germline V gene lookup returns CDR1 LGHDT and CDR2 YNNKEL (reference sequence). Random hexamers were used to reverse transcribe about 0.45 to 1 ug of RNA. The authors amplified TCR beta CDR3 across 54 Vbeta and 13 Jbeta using immunoSEQ multiplex PCR. TCRdb redid the calling of the immunoSEQ multiplex PCR reads with MiXCR, one entry per CDR3 protein. The data hold hundreds of thousands of distinct CDR3 sequences, with over 90% observed a single time. The genes are TRBV3-1 and TRBJ1-1; possible D gene TRBD1, 5 bases. Sequences were obtained from CD4+ T cells from PBMCs. This receptor was taken from a human donor with Susac syndrome. CDR3 region: CASSQDLGDTEAFF. The CDR3 DNA reads as TGTGCCAGCAGCCAAGATCTAGGGGATACTGAAGCTTTCTTT.